The 13 T cell receptor beta chains given below trace back to one sample, sequenced in a study of blood T cell repertoires in COVID-19. This table comes from immunoSEQ multiplex PCR, and its TCRdb copy is limited to in-frame clones, with some not included. The sample includes 190,000 or so clones, approximately 79% seen only once; the top ten take roughly 13%. Material: peripheral blood. Source of these receptors: a man aged 45-65 years who had recovered from COVID-19.

The rearrangement uses TRBV19 and TRBJ1-6, with TRBD1 identical over 8 bases. CDR3 length: 15 amino acids. Trimming cost V 4 bases and J 11 bases; bases outside gene matches: 10. In germline, CDR1 is LNHDA, CDR2 SQIVND (reference sequence). Here the CDR3 reads CASSTYSSTGAPLHF. CDR3 sequence (DNA): TGTGCCAGTAGTACTTATTCGTCGACAGGGGCACCCCTCCACTTT.

For this clone: Other DNA sequences of this sample code for an identical CDR3. The gene calls are TRBV19 and TRBJ2-7, with a tentative D call TRBD2 (6 bases). There are 14 residues in the CDR3. Germline lookup yields CDR1 LNHDA and CDR2 SQIVND (reference sequence). V lost 3 bases, J lost 0 bases, and 9 bases lay in between. CDR3 in DNA: TGTGCCAGTAGTATGGGGAGGAGCTCCTACGAGCAGTACTTC. As protein: CASSMGRSSYEQYF. Filled out from reference TRBV19 and TRBJ2-7, the complete variable domain reads DGGITQSPKYLFRKEGQNVTLSCEQNLNHDAMYWYRQDPGQGLRLIYYSQIVNDFQKGDIAEGYSVSREKKESFPLTVTSAQKNPTAFYLCASSMGRSSYEQYFGPGTRLTVT.

The rearrangement joins TRBV19 to TRBJ2-1, with 8 bases matching TRBD2. Germline V gene lookup returns CDR1 LNHDA and CDR2 SQIVND (reference sequence). The J segment lost 4 bases and the V segment lost 7 bases, leaving 9 bases of the junction unmatched. This CDR3 spans 15 amino acids. The CDR3 DNA reads as TGTGCCAGTACCGCAGCGGGAGAGGCTTACAATGAGCAGTTCTTC. Translation: CASTAAGEAYNEQFF.

This chain connects TRBV2 to TRBJ2-1; D ambiguous. CDR1 and CDR2 (germline): SNHLY, FYNNEI. V was cut by 1 base and J by 2 bases, with 6 bases left in between. The CDR3 sequence is 14 residues long. CDR3 protein: CASSEEPAYNEQFF. CDR3 sequence (DNA): TGTGCCAGCAGTGAAGAGCCTGCCTACAATGAGCAGTTCTTC.

The chain couples TRBV6-2 or TRBV6-3 to TRBJ2-5; 9 bases match TRBD1. The germline gives CDR1 MNHEY, CDR2 SVGEGT. The CDR3 is 16 residues long. With V trimmed by 5 bases and J by 5 bases, 12 bases remained unmatched. The CDR3 protein is CASSPRDRAVLETQYF. CDR3 nucleotides: TGTGCCAGCAGTCCCCGGGACAGGGCGGTCTTGGAGACCCAGTACTTC.

V usage is TRBV12-3 or TRBV12-4 and J usage is TRBJ1-1; 9 bases agree with TRBD1. V lost 7 bases, J lost 4 bases, and 4 bases stayed unmatched. CDR3 length: 13 amino acids. The CDR3 DNA reads TGTGCCAGCAAAGGACAGGGGAGCACTGAAGCTTTCTTT. Its translation is CASKGQGSTEAFF.

This clone turned up a few times. This sequence joins TRBV10-3 and TRBJ2-2, with 7 bases fitting TRBD2. Germline lookup yields CDR1 ENHRY and CDR2 SYGVKD. Trimming at V came to 4 bases and at J to 2 bases, leaving 4 bases not matched to a gene. The CDR3 sequence is 15 residues long. CDR3 region: CAISAGGRNTGELFF. Here the CDR3 DNA reads TGTGCCATCAGTGCGGGCGGGAGAAACACCGGGGAGCTGTTTTTT.

This clone was seen once. This sample also contains other DNA sequences that code for the same CDR3. The chain links TRBV7-2 to TRBJ1-2; TRBD1 matches 8 bases. This CDR3 region has 14 residues. The junction had 4 bases not matched to a gene; V was cut back by 1 base and J by 6 bases. Germline CDR1 is SGHTA and CDR2 is FQGNSA. The CDR3: CASSLGRTGHGYTF. The DNA of the CDR3 is TGTGCCAGCAGCTTAGGCAGGACAGGGCATGGCTACACCTTC.

The chain recombines TRBV7-2 with TRBJ2-1; 11 bases map to TRBD2. Trimming removed 1 base from V and 6 bases from J; junction bases left unmatched: 2. The CDR3 is made up of 15 amino acids. The germline CDR1 and CDR2 sequences are SGHTA and FQGNSA. The CDR3 sequence is CASSLELAGANEQFF. Here the CDR3 DNA reads TGTGCCAGCAGCTTAGAACTAGCGGGAGCCAATGAGCAGTTCTTC.

The chain carries TRBV18 and TRBJ2-7, with D perhaps TRBD2 (6 bases). The CDR3 has 13 residues. Trimming removed 6 bases from V and 1 base from J, with 10 bases in between. The germline gives CDR1 KGHSH, CDR2 LQKENI. The CDR3 region has the DNA TGTGCCAGCTCTAATAGCGGATCCTACGAGCAGTACTTC. As protein: CASSNSGSYEQYF.

This sequence joins TRBV6-6 and TRBJ1-1; D might be TRBD1 (6 bases). Trimming removed 4 bases at V and 1 base at J, with 10 bases between. The germline CDR1 and CDR2 sequences are MNHNY and SVGAGI (reference sequence). CDR3 length equals 14 residues. The DNA of the CDR3 is TGTGCCAGCAGTTCACAGGGCCGGAACACTGAAGCTTTCTTT. It codes for CASSSQGRNTEAFF.

The V and J genes are TRBV30 and TRBJ2-3; TRBD2 matches 7 bases. Trimming cost V 3 bases and J 3 bases; bases outside gene matches: 9. Germline V gene data show CDR1 as GTSNPN and CDR2 as SVGIG (reference sequence). The CDR3 is 15 amino acids. This chain's CDR3 is CAWSQERDLTDTQYF. CDR3 DNA sequence: TGTGCCTGGAGCCAGGAGCGGGATCTAACAGATACGCAGTATTTT.

V is TRBV11-2 and J is TRBJ2-1; TRBD1 matches at 8 bases. Losses at the gene ends were 0 bases for V and 6 bases for J; bases not matched to a gene: 7. Per germline, CDR1 SGHAT and CDR2 FQNNGV. The CDR3 has 16 residues. CDR3 region: CASSLELDRAGNEQFF. The CDR3 nucleotides read TGTGCCAGCAGCTTAGAACTGGACAGGGCAGGCAATGAGCAGTTCTTC.